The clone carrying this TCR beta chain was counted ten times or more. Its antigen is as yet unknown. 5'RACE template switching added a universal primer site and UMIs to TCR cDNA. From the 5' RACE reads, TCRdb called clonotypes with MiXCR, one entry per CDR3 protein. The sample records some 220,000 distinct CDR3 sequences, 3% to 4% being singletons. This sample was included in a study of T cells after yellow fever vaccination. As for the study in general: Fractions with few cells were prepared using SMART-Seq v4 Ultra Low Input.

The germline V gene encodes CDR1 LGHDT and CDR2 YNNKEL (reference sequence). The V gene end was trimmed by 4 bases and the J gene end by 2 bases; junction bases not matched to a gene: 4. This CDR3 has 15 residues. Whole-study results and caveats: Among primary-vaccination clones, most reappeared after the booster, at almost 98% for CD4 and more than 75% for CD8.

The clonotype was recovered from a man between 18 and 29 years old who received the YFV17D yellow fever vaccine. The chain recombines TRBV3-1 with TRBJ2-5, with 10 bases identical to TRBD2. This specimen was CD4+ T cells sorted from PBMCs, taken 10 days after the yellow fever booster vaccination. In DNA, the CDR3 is TGTGCCAGCAGCCGTAGGACTAGCGGACAAGAGACCCAGTACTTC. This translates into CASSRRTSGQETQYF.